What follows describes a single TCR beta chain. Its antigen is unknown. The source of the sample is a study of shared clonotypes between healthy human individuals. Study results and limitations: An anticipated effect of sequencing depth on clonotype sharing among donors was recognized. Only blood was sampled, and tissue TCR repertoires likely differ from blood ones. Non-shared clonotypes were found to have lower generation probabilities than the clonotypes that were shared by all four of the sorted-subset donors.

Repertoires were generated with immunoSEQ multiplex PCR, while TCRdb's copy carries only in-frame clones and drops some. The repertoire holds 550,000 to 800,000 clones, 74% seen once, with 1.5% to 2% in the top ten. Donors were healthy HIV-negative adults without recent acute infections or vaccinations. The V end lost 10 bases, the J end lost 6 bases, and 22 bases lay between the germline ends. From germline, CDR1 is MNHNS and CDR2 SASEGT. This CDR3 has 15 amino acids. The TCR originated in a woman in her 30s in good health. The sequencing sample was made of memory CD4+ T cells sorted from blood. Subset specified: CD45RA-negative fraction. This chain connects TRBV6-1 to TRBJ2-1, with D perhaps TRBD2 (6 bases). The CDR3 sequence: CATTKGRELSNEQFF. The CDR3 nucleotides are TGTGCCACCACCAAGGGCCGGGAGCTGTCCAATGAGCAGTTCTTC.